This TCR beta chain was sequenced during a study of OX40 agonist ivuxolimab in advanced cancers. Clones were read by immunoSEQ multiplex PCR, and TCRdb kept only the in-frame ones, dropping some. The sample lists some 70,000 clones; around nine tenths were seen once. CDR3 size: 15 residues. CDR1 and CDR2 (germline): LNHNV, YYDKDF (reference sequence). V trimming: 5 bases; J trimming: 8 bases; junction bases outside the gene matches: 14. Anyone with autoimmune disease history or systemic immunosuppression was excluded. This receptor was identified in an adult with an advanced solid tumor such as melanoma, head and neck, liver or kidney cancer. The specimen was CD4+ or CD8+ T cells sorted from blood, collected in a trial of the OX40 agonist ivuxolimab. The chain recombines TRBV15 with TRBJ2-5; TRBD1 agrees at 7 bases. CDR3 residues: CATSPLGGQGETQYF. The CDR3 DNA is TGTGCCACCAGCCCCCTGGGTGGGCAGGGGGAAACCCAGTACTTC.